This entry features one T cell receptor beta chain sequence. This sample is drawn from a study of cytomegalovirus exposure and HLA in healthy donors. PCR amplification relied on 60 Vbeta primers (plus 13 Jbeta primers). The protocol was immunoSEQ multiplex PCR, while the TCRdb copy is restricted to in-frame clones and leaves out a portion. This repertoire shows approximately 140,000 clones, approximately 67% found once; its top ten account for 6.5%. V was cut by 3 bases and J by 2 bases, with 9 bases left in between. The CDR3 has 14 amino acids. Germline V gives CDR1 SEHNR, CDR2 FQNEAQ (reference sequence).

The chain employs TRBV7-9 and TRBJ2-3, with a tentative D call TRBD1 (7 bases). The clonotype comes from an older woman in good health and CMV-seronegative. Specimen: PBMCs. CDR3 bases: TGTGCCAGCAGCTTGGAGGGGGCCACAGATACGCAGTATTTT. It codes for CASSLEGATDTQYF.